This T cell receptor beta chain is from a study of CXCR3-negative and CXCR3-positive naive CD8 T cells. 5' RACE with UMI labels generated the TRB cDNA libraries. Reprocessing the 5' RACE reads, TCRdb reports a single entry for every CDR3 protein and omits DNA. This table holds around 48,000 distinct CDR3 sequences. The germline CDR1 and CDR2 sequences are LNHNV and YYDKDF (reference sequence). The CDR3 consists of 18 residues. The specimen was memory CD8+ T cells from blood. The sequence was collected from a human donor in good health. Some clones in this sample may be carry-over from other donors' samples. The chain links TRBV15 to TRBJ1-4. CDR3 loop: CATSRDAQLPSTNEKLFF.